These 25 T cell receptor beta chains share one sample of origin, sequenced in a study of T cell responses to AZD1222 COVID-19 vaccine. Repertoires were generated with immunoSEQ multiplex PCR, while TCRdb's copy carries only in-frame clones and drops some. The sample carries 150,000 to 200,000 clones, more than 70% recorded once. Sequenced material: peripheral blood, taken on day 0 of AZD1222 vaccination. The origin of the receptors is an adult in good health.

This clone was counted a few times. The V gene is TRBV7-9, the J gene TRBJ1-4; no reliable D call. In germline, CDR1 is SEHNR, CDR2 FQNEAQ (reference sequence). The CDR3 has 14 residues. Trimming left V 5 bases short and J 8 bases short, with 15 bases between. The CDR3 sequence is CASSVAPEGEKLFF. CDR3 DNA sequence: TGTGCCAGCAGCGTCGCCCCGGAAGGGGAAAAACTGTTTTTT.

The V call is TRBV28, the J call TRBJ2-3; no clear D. The V end was cut by 5 bases, the J end by 0 bases, with 12 bases between. CDR3 size: 15 residues. Germline-derived CDR1 and CDR2 are MDHEN and SYDVKM. In nucleotides, the CDR3 is TGTGCCAGCAGTCTCACAAGACTTAGCACAGATACGCAGTATTTT. This encodes CASSLTRLSTDTQYF.

The rearrangement uses TRBV6-1 and TRBJ2-6; unclear D gene. The V end lost 2 bases, the J end lost 0 bases, and 5 bases lay between the germline ends. Looked up from germline, CDR1 is MNHNS and CDR2 is SASEGT. This CDR3 has 15 residues. The CDR3 is CASSEQSSGANVLTF. The CDR3 DNA is TGTGCCAGCAGTGAACAGAGCTCTGGGGCCAACGTCCTGACTTTC.

This clone turned up a few times. V gene TRBV5-1 combines with J gene TRBJ1-5, with 7 nucleotides matching TRBD1. The CDR3 length is 14 residues. Per germline, CDR1 SGHRS and CDR2 YFSETQ. The J segment lost 4 bases and the V segment lost 4 bases, leaving 5 bases of the junction unmatched. The CDR3 spells CASSQSGGNQPQHF. DNA of the CDR3: TGCGCCAGCAGCCAATCAGGGGGAAATCAGCCCCAGCATTTT.

The chain couples TRBV6-4 to TRBJ2-2, with TRBD2 matching 8 bases. V dropped 6 bases and J dropped 6; count of bases not matched to a gene: 6. Germline V lookup: CDR1 MRHNA, CDR2 SNTAGT. The CDR3 sequence is 14 residues long. This CDR3 is CASRQAGEAGELFF. The CDR3 DNA reads TGTGCCAGCAGGCAAGCGGGGGAGGCCGGGGAGCTGTTTTTT.

This clone was seen once. This sequence joins TRBV18 and TRBJ2-7; either TRBD1 or TRBD2 may supply D (5 bases each). The germline gives CDR1 KGHSH, CDR2 LQKENI. This CDR3 is 17 amino acids long. Trimming shortened V by 1 base and J by 5 bases, and 21 bases separated the two germline ends. Here the CDR3 reads CASSPQDRRGVGDEQYF. CDR3 sequence (DNA): TGTGCCAGCTCACCACAGGATCGTAGGGGAGTAGGGGACGAGCAGTACTTC.

V is TRBV25-1 and J is TRBJ2-1, with 7 bases fitting TRBD2. The germline V gene has CDR1 MGHDK and CDR2 SYGVNS. V gave up 3 bases and J gave up 2 bases; unmatched junction bases: 1. The CDR3 spans 14 residues. The CDR3 DNA reads TGTGCCAGCAGTGAGGGAGGGCCCTACAATGAGCAGTTCTTC. Protein product: CASSEGGPYNEQFF.

In this sample, this clone turned up a few times. The V gene is TRBV6-1, the J gene TRBJ1-1; perhaps TRBD1 as D (6 bases). CDR3 length equals 14 residues. The germline gives CDR1 MNHNS, CDR2 SASEGT. V lost 3 bases, J lost 4 bases, and 12 bases lay in between. This chain's CDR3 is CASSDGLGGTEAFF. Written as DNA, the CDR3 is TGTGCCAGCAGTGATGGCTTAGGGGGCACTGAAGCTTTCTTT.

About this clone itself: This clone may be a read error of a much larger clone one base away. The V and J genes are TRBV28 and TRBJ1-2; the match to TRBD1 covers 7 bases. V lost 2 bases and J lost 1; bases outside the gene matches: 1. The CDR3 loop spans 14 amino acids. The germline V gene encodes CDR1 MDHEN and CDR2 SYDVKM. The CDR3 here is CASSLQGGNYGYTF. DNA for the CDR3: TGTGCCAGCAGTTTACAGGGGGGTAACTATGGCTACACCTTC.

V and J are TRBV19 and TRBJ2-2; D perhaps matches TRBD2 (6 bases). CDR1 is LNHDA and CDR2 is SQIVND in the germline V gene (reference sequence). This CDR3 is built from 18 residues. V lost 1 base and J lost 0, with 15 bases in between. Written as DNA, the CDR3 is TGTGCCAGTAGTATAGTCGGGGGAAAGGGACCGAACACCGGGGAGCTGTTTTTT. This encodes CASSIVGGKGPNTGELFF. Full variable domain (remainder filled in from reference TRBV19 and TRBJ2-2): DGGITQSPKYLFRKEGQNVTLSCEQNLNHDAMYWYRQDPGQGLRLIYYSQIVNDFQKGDIAEGYSVSREKKESFPLTVTSAQKNPTAFYLCASSIVGGKGPNTGELFFGEGSRLTVL.

The chain employs TRBV9 and TRBJ2-7, with 8 bases lining up with TRBD2. With 0 bases clipped from V and 3 bases from J, the junction kept 5 bases outside the gene matches. The CDR3 is 15 amino acids. Germline CDR1 and CDR2: SGDLS and YYNGEE. CDR3 sequence (DNA): TGTGCCAGCAGCGTAGCTGAGCGGGAGAGCTACGAGCAGTACTTC. The encoded protein is CASSVAERESYEQYF.

The genes are TRBV6-4 and TRBJ2-1; D is unresolved. Trimming left V 2 bases short and J 6 bases short, with 11 bases between. Germline V gene sequence: CDR1 MRHNA, CDR2 SNTAGT. This CDR3 is built from 14 residues. The CDR3 sequence: CASSDGLAGNEQFF. The DNA of the CDR3 is TGTGCCAGCAGTGACGGATTAGCTGGCAATGAGCAGTTCTTC.

The chain employs TRBV5-1 and TRBJ1-5; no clear D gene. Germline CDR1 SGHRS, CDR2 YFSETQ. V gave up 0 bases and J gave up 5 bases, with 6 bases separating them. The length of the CDR3 is 13 residues. CDR3 amino acids: CASSLEVYQPQHF. DNA for the CDR3: TGCGCCAGCAGCTTGGAGGTGTATCAGCCCCAGCATTTT.

This sequence joins TRBV4-1 and TRBJ2-6, with 7 bases matching TRBD1. The germline gives CDR1 MGHRA, CDR2 YSYEKL. The CDR3 extends over 16 amino acids. J was trimmed by 0 bases and V by 8 bases; bases with no gene match: 7. CDR3 in DNA: TGCGCCAGCCCGGGACAGTCCTACTCTGGGGCCAACGTCCTGACTTTC. Its translation: CASPGQSYSGANVLTF.

V is TRBV19 and J is TRBJ2-2; 8 nucleotides agree with TRBD2. The germline gives CDR1 LNHDA, CDR2 SQIVND (reference sequence). The CDR3 is 16 residues long. After removal of 3 bases from V and 7 bases from J, the junction contained 10 bases not matched to a gene. CDR3 bases: TGTGCCAGTAGTATCACTACGGGAGGGCCTGTCGGGGAGCTGTTTTTT. Encoded protein: CASSITTGGPVGELFF.

V usage is TRBV5-1 and J usage is TRBJ1-2; D remains ambiguous. Deletions cut 1 base from V and 4 bases from J, with 17 bases between. Germline CDR1 reads SGHRS; CDR2 reads YFSETQ. This CDR3 is built from 16 residues. The CDR3 sequence: CASSLRLAEMSYGYTF. CDR3 coding DNA: TGCGCCAGCAGCTTGAGGCTCGCAGAAATGAGCTATGGCTACACCTTC.

The rearrangement uses TRBV28 and TRBJ2-2; D might be TRBD2 (6 bases). The CDR3 spans 14 residues. Germline V gives CDR1 MDHEN, CDR2 SYDVKM. Trimming pared 1 base from V and 6 bases from J, leaving 9 bases between. The CDR3 reads CASSLLRGPGELFF. The DNA for the CDR3 is TGTGCCAGCAGTTTATTGCGGGGTCCCGGGGAGCTGTTTTTT.

The genes are TRBV28 and TRBJ1-4, with D unresolved. V was clipped by 5 bases and J by 0 bases, with 13 bases between them. The length of the CDR3 is 16 residues. Germline V gene data show CDR1 as MDHEN and CDR2 as SYDVKM. CDR3 residues: CASSLRLSATNEKLFF. CDR3 DNA sequence: TGTGCCAGCAGTCTGCGTTTGTCCGCAACTAATGAAAAACTGTTTTTT.

This clone has only one observation. The gene calls are TRBV28 and TRBJ1-5; tentatively, D is TRBD1 (6 bases). Trimming took 6 bases from V and 6 from J, leaving 12 bases between them. CDR1 is MDHEN and CDR2 is SYDVKM in the germline V gene. The CDR3 has 13 residues. The CDR3 sequence is CASRRGRGQPQHF. CDR3 nucleotides: TGTGCCAGCAGGAGGGGGAGAGGTCAGCCCCAGCATTTT.

This clone was recorded only once. The chain carries TRBV7-6 and TRBJ2-7; 9 bases fit TRBD1. The germline V gene has CDR1 SGHVS and CDR2 FNYEAQ. The CDR3 runs 15 residues. Trimming removed 4 bases from V and 2 bases from J; junction bases left unmatched: 6. CDR3 in DNA: TGTGCCAGCAGCTCCCCCGGGACAGGGACCTACGAGCAGTACTTC. It encodes CASSSPGTGTYEQYF.

The chain has TRBV7-8 and TRBJ1-5; TRBD1 matches 11 bases. V lost 5 bases and J lost 6; bases outside the gene matches: 6. The CDR3 covers 15 residues. Germline V gene sequence: CDR1 SGHVS, CDR2 FQNEAQ. The CDR3 coding sequence is TGTGCCAGCAGCGCGGACAGGGGGCGCAGTCAGCCCCAGCATTTT. Encoded protein: CASSADRGRSQPQHF. The variable domain in full, with the rest retrieved from reference TRBV7-8 and TRBJ1-5, is GAGVSQSPRYKVAKRGQDVALRCDPISGHVSLFWYQQALGQGPEFLTYFQNEAQLDKSGLPSDRFFAERPEGSVSTLKIQRTQQEDSAVYLCASSADRGRSQPQHFGDGTRLSIL.

The chain uses TRBV7-2 and TRBJ2-7; 8 bases match TRBD1. The CDR3 spans 16 residues. Germline V gene data show CDR1 as SGHTA and CDR2 as FQGNSA. V lost 4 bases, J lost 4 bases, and 12 bases stayed unmatched. CDR3: CASSSQPGGIAYEQYF. CDR3 in DNA: TGTGCCAGCAGCTCACAACCAGGGGGCATAGCGTACGAGCAGTACTTC.

This clone is a singleton in its sample. This chain joins TRBV4-3 and TRBJ2-1; 7 nucleotides align to TRBD2. Trimming removed 0 bases from V and 5 bases from J; junction bases left unmatched: 7. The CDR3 consists of 16 residues. Per germline, CDR1 LGHNA and CDR2 YSLEER. DNA for the CDR3: TGCGCCAGCAGCCAAGACGGTCGGACTAGGGACAATGAGCAGTTCTTC. Translated, it gives CASSQDGRTRDNEQFF.

V usage is TRBV28 and J usage is TRBJ1-2; perhaps TRBD1 as D (5 bases). Trimming took off 6 bases at V and 8 bases at J, with 13 bases between the two ends. This CDR3 is 12 amino acids long. CDR1 and CDR2 from the germline V gene are MDHEN and SYDVKM. DNA of the CDR3: TGTGCCAGCAGCCTCCCGGGGGGAGGCTACACCTTC. This translates into CASSLPGGGYTF.

This clone has only one observation. The chain uses TRBV27 and TRBJ2-7, with 10 bases identical to TRBD1. V shed 6 bases and J 6 bases; nucleotides not matched to a gene: 8. Per germline, CDR1 MNHEY and CDR2 SMNVEV (reference sequence). The length of the CDR3 is 14 residues. The CDR3: CASSPTGGNGEQYF. The CDR3 DNA sequence: TGTGCCAGCAGCCCGACAGGGGGCAACGGCGAGCAGTACTTC.